This T cell receptor beta chain was obtained from a study of human T cells and chemical hapten exposure. The study used a library that attached unique molecular identifiers to individual cDNA molecules. MiXCR, applied by TCRdb to the reads, yields one record per CDR3 protein. The data show more than 100,000 distinct CDR3 sequences, with roughly 8.5% seen just once and 1.1% to 1.5% held by the top ten. Unfractionated whole blood was the source from which total RNA was extracted. V gave up 2 bases and J gave up 0 bases; unmatched junction bases: 7. The CDR3 sequence is 16 residues long. CDR1 is MNHEY and CDR2 is SVGAGI in the germline V gene.

The sequence came from a human donor in good health. Some clones in this sample may be carry-over from other donors' samples. The V call is TRBV6-5, the J call TRBJ2-7; 7 bases align to TRBD2. Material for sequencing was whole blood. The DNA of the CDR3 is TGTGCCAGCAGTTACCATGGCGGGGGAAGCTCCTACGAGCAGTACTTC. This encodes CASSYHGGGSSYEQYF.